These T cell receptor beta chains were read from a single sample in a study of cytomegalovirus exposure and HLA in healthy donors. Only in-frame clones appear in the TCRdb table, and some are missing; sequencing was by immunoSEQ multiplex PCR. The sample consists of about 160,000 clones, roughly three quarters of them appearing once. The sequenced sample consisted of PBMCs. Source of these receptors: a human donor in good health. The CDR3 runs from the conserved cysteine through the conserved F or W. D genes are given only for firm matches.

NA | TRBV27 | CASSLSRGTDTQYF
NA | TRBV5-1 | CASSPEPNYGYTF
TRBD2 | TRBV5-4 | CASSLGLAESSYEQYF
NA | TRBV5-1 | CASSLGSVPGRETQYF
TRBD2 | TRBV18 | CASSILSGTYNEQFF
NA | TRBV12-5 | CASGLYGGEQFF
NA | TRBV7-6 | CASSLPGGEQYF
TRBD1 | TRBV10-3 | CAISEPGQGHSGNTIYF
NA | TRBV5-1 | CASSLGGVAGYEQYF
NA | TRBV7-2 | CASSPSIGGIVRDTIYF
TRBD2 | TRBV29-1 | CSAGLAGGYNEQFF
NA | TRBV21-1 | CASGGCGAYEQYF
NA | TRBV5-5 | CASSWEGVTGELFF
NA | TRBV27 | CATHGSGKEAQYF
NA | TRBV19 | CASRDLLTDTQYF
NA | TRBV19 | CASSMSPGRYEQYF
TRBD1 | TRBV7-9 | CASSLVGTGDRSNQPQHF
NA | TRBV27 | CASSLVNMNTEAFF
NA | TRBV14 | CASSYLFGGADTQYF
NA | TRBV6-5 | CASRSSNYNEKLFF
NA | TRBV2 | CASSDRDRRTEAFF
TRBD2 | TRBV11-1 | CASSSTSGSYEQYF
TRBD2 | TRBV6-4 | CASSDIAGSSYNEQFF
NA | TRBV7-9 | CASSLESSYNEQFF
NA | TRBV7-6 | CASSLEPGANQPQHF
NA | TRBV30 | CAWRPDSFYSPLHF
TRBD1 | TRBV6-5 | CASFRGREDQPQHF
TRBD1 | TRBV28 | CASSDGRTGRKADEKLFF